Only a few counts were recorded for the clone carrying this TCR beta chain. Its antigen is not identified. This sample was included in a study of beta chain features in type 1 diabetes. For the study at large: Sorted cells from all samples, numbering 95 million to 140 million, were examined.

Every isolated RNA sample was fully reverse transcribed, so sequencing captured expressed TCRB transcripts. This table comes from immunoSEQ multiplex PCR, and its TCRdb copy is limited to in-frame clones, with some not included. The sample yields 300,000 to 450,000 clones, approximately 12% seen once. Findings and caveats of the study: The similarity of naive, central memory and Treg TCRB repertoires appeared greater among patients than among healthy donors.

From germline, CDR1 is MNHNY and CDR2 SVGAGI (reference sequence). This CDR3 is 16 amino acids long. V was pared by 0 bases and J by 0 bases, with 12 bases between. Sequencing was done on a sample of naive CD4+ T cells from blood. The receptor's source is a young man in good health. The rearrangement joins TRBV6-6 to TRBJ2-7; D perhaps matches TRBD1 (6 bases). In DNA, the CDR3 is TGTGCCAGCAGTTACTCGGCGGACAGACCCTCCTACGAGCAGTACTTC. This codes for CASSYSADRPSYEQYF.